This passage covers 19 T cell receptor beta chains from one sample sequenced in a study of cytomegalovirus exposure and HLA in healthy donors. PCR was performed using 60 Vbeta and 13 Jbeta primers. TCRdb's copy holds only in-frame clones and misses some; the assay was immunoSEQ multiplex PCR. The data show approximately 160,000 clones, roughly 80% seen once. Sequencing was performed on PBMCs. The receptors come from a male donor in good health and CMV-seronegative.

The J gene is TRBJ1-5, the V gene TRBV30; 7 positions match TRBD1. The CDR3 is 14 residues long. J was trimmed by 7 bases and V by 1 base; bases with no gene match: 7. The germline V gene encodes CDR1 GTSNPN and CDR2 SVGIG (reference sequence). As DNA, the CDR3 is TGTGCCTGGAGTGAACACAGGGGACGGCAGCCCCAGCATTTT. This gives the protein CAWSEHRGRQPQHF.

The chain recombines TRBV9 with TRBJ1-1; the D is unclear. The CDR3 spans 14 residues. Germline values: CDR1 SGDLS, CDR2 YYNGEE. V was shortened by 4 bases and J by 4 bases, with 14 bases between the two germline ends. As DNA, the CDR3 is TGTGCCAGCAGCCCAAGGGTTGGGAGCACTGAAGCTTTCTTT. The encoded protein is CASSPRVGSTEAFF. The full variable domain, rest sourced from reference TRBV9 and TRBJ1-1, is DSGVTQTPKHLITATGQRVTLRCSPRSGDLSVYWYQQSLDQGLQFLIQYYNGEERAKGNILERFSAQQFPDLHSELNLSSLELGDSALYFCASSPRVGSTEAFFGQGTRLTVV.

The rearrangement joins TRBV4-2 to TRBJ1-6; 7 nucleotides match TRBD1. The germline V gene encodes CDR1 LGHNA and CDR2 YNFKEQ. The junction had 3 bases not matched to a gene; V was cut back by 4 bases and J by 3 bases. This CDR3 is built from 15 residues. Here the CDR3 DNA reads TGTGCCAGCAGCCGGGACAGCAACTATAATTCACCCCTCCACTTT. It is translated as CASSRDSNYNSPLHF.

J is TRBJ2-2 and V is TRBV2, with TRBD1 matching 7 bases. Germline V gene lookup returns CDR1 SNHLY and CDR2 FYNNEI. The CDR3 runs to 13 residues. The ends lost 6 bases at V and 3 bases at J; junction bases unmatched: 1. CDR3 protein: CASRTGYTGELFF. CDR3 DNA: TGTGCCAGCAGGACAGGGTACACCGGGGAGCTGTTTTTT.

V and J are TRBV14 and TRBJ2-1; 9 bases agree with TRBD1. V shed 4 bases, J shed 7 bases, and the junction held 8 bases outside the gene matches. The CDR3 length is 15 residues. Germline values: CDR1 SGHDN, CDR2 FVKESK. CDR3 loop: CASSRDRVRSNEQFF. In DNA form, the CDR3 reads TGTGCCAGCAGCCGGGACAGGGTAAGGAGTAATGAGCAGTTCTTC.

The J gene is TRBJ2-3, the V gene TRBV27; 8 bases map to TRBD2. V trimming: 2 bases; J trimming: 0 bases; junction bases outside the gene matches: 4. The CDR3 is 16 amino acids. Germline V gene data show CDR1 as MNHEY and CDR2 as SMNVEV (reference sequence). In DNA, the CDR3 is TGTGCCAGCAGTTTACAGCGGGAGACGAGCACAGATACGCAGTATTTT. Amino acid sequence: CASSLQRETSTDTQYF.

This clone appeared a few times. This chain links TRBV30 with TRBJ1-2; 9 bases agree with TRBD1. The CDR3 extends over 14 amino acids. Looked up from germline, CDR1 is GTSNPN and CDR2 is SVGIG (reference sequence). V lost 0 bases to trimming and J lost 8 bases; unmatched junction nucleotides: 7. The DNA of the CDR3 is TGTGCCTGGAGTGTCTATACAGGGGGCTGGGGCTACACCTTC. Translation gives CAWSVYTGGWGYTF. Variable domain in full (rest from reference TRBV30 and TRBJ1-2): SQTIHQWPATLVQPVGSPLSLECTVEGTSNPNLYWYRQAAGRGLQLLFYSVGIGQISSEVPQNLSASRPQDRQFILSSKKLLLSDSGFYLCAWSVYTGGWGYTFGSGTRLTVV.

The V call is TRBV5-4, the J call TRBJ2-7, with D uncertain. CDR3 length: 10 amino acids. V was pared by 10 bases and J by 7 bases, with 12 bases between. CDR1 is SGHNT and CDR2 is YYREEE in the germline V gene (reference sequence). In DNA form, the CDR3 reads TGTGCCCCCCCGTCCGGTGAGCAGTACTTC. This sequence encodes CAPPSGEQYF.

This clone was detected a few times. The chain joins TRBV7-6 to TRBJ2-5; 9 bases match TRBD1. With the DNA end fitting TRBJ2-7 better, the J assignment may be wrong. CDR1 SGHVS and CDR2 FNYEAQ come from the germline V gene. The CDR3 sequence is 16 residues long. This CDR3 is CASSTRSRDRAHEQYF. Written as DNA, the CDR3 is TGTGCCAGCAGTACTCGTTCAAGGGACAGGGCCCACGAGCAGTACTTC.

The CDR3 here is CASSTEGAVGYF. The CDR3 DNA is TGTGCCAGCAGTACGGAGGGGGCGGTTGGGTACTTC. The rearrangement links TRBV25-1 to TRBJ2-4, with D perhaps matching TRBD1 (7 bases). Germline V gene data show CDR1 as MGHDK and CDR2 as SYGVNS. The CDR3 contains 12 residues. Trimming shortened V by 5 bases and J by 15 bases, and 17 bases separated the two germline ends.

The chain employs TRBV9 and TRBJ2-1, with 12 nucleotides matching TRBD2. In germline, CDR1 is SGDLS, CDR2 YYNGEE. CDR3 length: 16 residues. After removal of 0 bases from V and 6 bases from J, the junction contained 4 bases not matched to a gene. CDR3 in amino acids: CASSVGLAGGRNEQFF. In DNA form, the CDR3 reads TGTGCCAGCAGCGTAGGTCTAGCGGGGGGGCGCAATGAGCAGTTCTTC. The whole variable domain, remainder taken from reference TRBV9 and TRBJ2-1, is DSGVTQTPKHLITATGQRVTLRCSPRSGDLSVYWYQQSLDQGLQFLIQYYNGEERAKGNILERFSAQQFPDLHSELNLSSLELGDSALYFCASSVGLAGGRNEQFFGPGTRLTVL.

The CDR3 nucleotides are TGCGCCAGCAGCTTAGGGACTAGCGGGGGGGCTTATGAGCAGTTCTTC. Residues: CASSLGTSGGAYEQFF. This chain uses TRBV5-1 with TRBJ2-1; 16 bases agree with TRBD2. The V and J ends lost 2 bases and 8 bases, in that order; junction bases with no gene match: 4. The CDR3 spans 16 residues. Germline CDR1 SGHRS, CDR2 YFSETQ.

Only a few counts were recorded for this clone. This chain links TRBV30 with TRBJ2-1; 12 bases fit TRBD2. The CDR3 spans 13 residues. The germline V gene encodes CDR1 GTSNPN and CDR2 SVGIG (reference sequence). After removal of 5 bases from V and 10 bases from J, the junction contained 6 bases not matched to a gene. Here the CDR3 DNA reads TGTGCCTGGTCTAGCGGGAGGGCGAGAGAGCAGTTCTTC. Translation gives CAWSSGRAREQFF.

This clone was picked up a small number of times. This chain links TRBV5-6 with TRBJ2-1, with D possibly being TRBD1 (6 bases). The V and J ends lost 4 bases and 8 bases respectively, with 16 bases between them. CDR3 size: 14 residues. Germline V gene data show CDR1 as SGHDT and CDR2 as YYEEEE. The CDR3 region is CASSDTGHLDEQFF. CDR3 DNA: TGTGCCAGCAGCGACACGGGACACCTCGATGAGCAGTTCTTC. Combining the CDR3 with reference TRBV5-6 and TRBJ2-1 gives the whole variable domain DAGVTQSPTHLIKTRGQQVTLRCSPKSGHDTVSWYQQALGQGPQFIFQYYEEEERQRGNFPDRFSGHQFPNYSSELNVNALLLGDSALYLCASSDTGHLDEQFFGPGTRLTVL.

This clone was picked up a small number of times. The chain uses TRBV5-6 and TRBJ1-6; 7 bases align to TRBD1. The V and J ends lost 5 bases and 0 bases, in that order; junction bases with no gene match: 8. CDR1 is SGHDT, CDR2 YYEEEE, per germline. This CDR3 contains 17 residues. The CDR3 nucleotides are TGTGCCAGCAGGCCATCACAGGGGCCCTCCTATAATTCACCCCTCCACTTT. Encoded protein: CASRPSQGPSYNSPLHF.

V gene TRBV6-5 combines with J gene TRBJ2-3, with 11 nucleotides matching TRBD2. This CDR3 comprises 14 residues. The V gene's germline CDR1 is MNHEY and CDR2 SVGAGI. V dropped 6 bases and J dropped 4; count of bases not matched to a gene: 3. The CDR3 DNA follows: TGTGCCAGCAGGTTGACTAGCGGGGCAGATACGCAGTATTTT. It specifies CASRLTSGADTQYF.

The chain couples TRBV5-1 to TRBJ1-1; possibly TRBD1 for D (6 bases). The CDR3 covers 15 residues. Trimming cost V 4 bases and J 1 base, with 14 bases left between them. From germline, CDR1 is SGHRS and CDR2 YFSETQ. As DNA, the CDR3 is TGCGCCAGCAGCCAGGTGTGGACAGCGAACACTGAAGCTTTCTTT. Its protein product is CASSQVWTANTEAFF. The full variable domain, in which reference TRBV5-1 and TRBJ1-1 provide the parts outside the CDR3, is KAGVTQTPRYLIKTRGQQVTLSCSPISGHRSVSWYQQTPGQGLQFLFEYFSETQRNKGNFPGRFSGRQFSNSRSEMNVSTLELGDSALYLCASSQVWTANTEAFFGQGTRLTVV.

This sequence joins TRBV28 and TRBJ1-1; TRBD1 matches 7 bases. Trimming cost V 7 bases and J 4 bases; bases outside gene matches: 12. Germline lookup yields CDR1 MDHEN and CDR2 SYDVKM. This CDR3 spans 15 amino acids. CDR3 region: CASKPGTARSTEAFF. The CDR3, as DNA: TGTGCCAGCAAACCTGGGACAGCGCGGTCCACTGAAGCTTTCTTT. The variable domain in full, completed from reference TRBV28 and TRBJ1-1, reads DVKVTQSSRYLVKRTGEKVFLECVQDMDHENMFWYRQDPGLGLRLIYFSYDVKMKEKGDIPEGYSVSREKKERFSLILESASTNQTSMYLCASKPGTARSTEAFFGQGTRLTVV.

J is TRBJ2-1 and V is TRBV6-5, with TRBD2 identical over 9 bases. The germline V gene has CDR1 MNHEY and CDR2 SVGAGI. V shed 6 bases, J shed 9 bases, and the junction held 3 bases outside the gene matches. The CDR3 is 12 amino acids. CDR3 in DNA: TGTGCCAGCAGAGTAGCGGGAGCTGAGCAGTTCTTC. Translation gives CASRVAGAEQFF.